The rows below give T cell receptor beta chains drawn from one sample of a study of T cells after yellow fever vaccination. TCRdb re-analysed the 5' RACE reads in MiXCR, keeping a single row per CDR3 protein. The sample includes a few hundred thousand distinct CDR3 sequences, roughly 4.3% seen only once; the top ten take around 24%. The input for sequencing was PBMCs, taken 5 days after the yellow fever booster vaccination. The receptors originated from a man between 18 and 35 years old who received the YFV17D yellow fever vaccine. Both conserved end residues are part of each CDR3. Fields, in order: D gene, V gene, J gene, CDR3 protein. A D gene is named only where the DNA matches it firmly.

NA	TRBV20-1	TRBJ2-2	CSARSAGAYTGELFF
TRBD1	TRBV6-2/TRBV6-3	TRBJ1-2	CASRPGQGTDYGYTF
NA	TRBV11-3	TRBJ2-3	CASSLDRANTQYF
TRBD2	TRBV6-2/TRBV6-3	TRBJ2-5	CASSQPSGGAALGFETQYF
NA	TRBV12-3/TRBV12-4	TRBJ1-1	CASGLIQGDEAFF
NA	TRBV4-1	TRBJ1-6	CASSQASIQRNSPLHF
TRBD1	TRBV20-1	TRBJ1-4	CSAGRDRGNEKLFF
NA	TRBV4-3	TRBJ1-5	CASSQELVYSNQPQHF
NA	TRBV12-5	TRBJ2-5	CASGPGTAYQETQYF
NA	TRBV6-2/TRBV6-3	TRBJ2-7	CASSRNPGTFSYEQYF
TRBD2	TRBV30	TRBJ2-1	CAWLAGGNYEQFF
NA	TRBV5-4	TRBJ1-1	CASSSGTATTEAFF
NA	TRBV7-9	TRBJ2-1	CASSLDSPGNEQFF
NA	TRBV18	TRBJ1-2	CASSPSGQGYGYTF
NA	TRBV20-1	TRBJ1-1	CSASPLRGAFF
TRBD1	TRBV5-8	TRBJ1-4	CASSLRQGVEKLFF
TRBD2	TRBV7-2	TRBJ2-7	CASSWGVAGSYEQYF
NA	TRBV6-2/TRBV6-3	TRBJ2-3	CASSYREITDTQYF
NA	TRBV7-3	TRBJ2-1	CASSLEGGNEQFF
TRBD2	TRBV9	TRBJ2-5	CASSPRPLGRGDRFQETQYF
NA	TRBV25-1	TRBJ1-1	CASSGRDTEAFF
NA	TRBV5-6	TRBJ1-2	CASSLREGSANYGYTF
NA	TRBV6-5	TRBJ2-1	CASSYDLQRLYNEQFF
TRBD2	TRBV11-2	TRBJ2-7	CASSPIAGGSSYEQYF
NA	TRBV5-1	TRBJ1-2	CASRGSQIANYGYTF
TRBD1	TRBV4-2	TRBJ2-7	CASSQVGGQEAYEQYF
NA	TRBV10-3	TRBJ1-1	CAISVGENTEAFF
NA	TRBV12-3/TRBV12-4	TRBJ2-1	CASWYRDGYNEQFF
NA	TRBV4-3	TRBJ2-2	CASSQDLGGEGGELFF
TRBD1	TRBV19	TRBJ1-1	CASISQGAVYTEAFF
TRBD1	TRBV6-6	TRBJ2-5	CASANRGQGEETQYF
TRBD1	TRBV15	TRBJ2-1	CATSSDREYNEQFF
TRBD1	TRBV7-2	TRBJ1-2	CASSLGSGQAIYGYTF
NA	TRBV7-9	TRBJ2-1	CASSLRAGPPRSEQFF
TRBD2	TRBV7-9	TRBJ2-1	CASSIGVRDYRHNEQFF
NA	TRBV7-6	TRBJ2-1	CASSPASRNNEQFF
TRBD2	TRBV10-2	TRBJ2-3	CASGSGGADTQYF
NA	TRBV7-9	TRBJ2-3	CASSSEGGTDTQYF
TRBD1	TRBV7-2	TRBJ2-5	CASSPTGKETQYF
TRBD2	TRBV6-5	TRBJ2-1	CASSYSSGGLSSSYNEQFF
TRBD1	TRBV6-1	TRBJ2-5	CASSGDRGPWETQYF
TRBD2	TRBV9	TRBJ2-2	CASSVASLAGTGELFF
NA	TRBV28	TRBJ1-2	CASSPPWAGGYTF
NA	TRBV29-1	TRBJ2-2	CSCMRADTGELFF
TRBD2	TRBV7-2	TRBJ2-7	CASSLFGGAAYEQYF
NA	TRBV24-1	TRBJ2-2	CATSDSTTNTGELFF
TRBD2	TRBV7-2	TRBJ2-5	CASSRLAGETQYF
NA	TRBV5-6	TRBJ2-7	CASSLGGDFYEQYF
NA	TRBV19	TRBJ1-5	CASSIVSRPGYQPQHF
NA	TRBV4-3	TRBJ1-1	CASSQGTDSMNTEAFF
TRBD2	TRBV11-2	TRBJ2-5	CASRRTSGGVPGWETQYF
NA	TRBV20-1	TRBJ1-4	CSARGGFSPTNEKLFF
NA	TRBV24-1	TRBJ1-5	CATSDFGEPQHF
TRBD1	TRBV7-2	TRBJ1-2	CASSETGDHGYTF
NA	TRBV21-1	TRBJ1-5	CASSKNSLQGQPQHF